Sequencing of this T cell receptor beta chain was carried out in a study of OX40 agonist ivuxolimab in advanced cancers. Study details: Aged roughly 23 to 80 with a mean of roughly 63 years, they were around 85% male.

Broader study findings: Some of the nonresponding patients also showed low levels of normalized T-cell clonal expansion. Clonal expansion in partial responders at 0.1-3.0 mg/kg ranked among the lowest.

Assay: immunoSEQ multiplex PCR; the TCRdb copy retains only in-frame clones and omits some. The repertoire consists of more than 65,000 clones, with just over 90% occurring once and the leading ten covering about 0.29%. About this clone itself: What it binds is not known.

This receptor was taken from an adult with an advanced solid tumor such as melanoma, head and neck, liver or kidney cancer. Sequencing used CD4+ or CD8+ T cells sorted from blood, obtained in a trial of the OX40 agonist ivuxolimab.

CDR3 protein: CATSRLGTSGISFQETQYF. CDR3 DNA: TGTGCCACCAGCAGGCTGGGGACTAGCGGGATTTCCTTCCAAGAGACCCAGTACTTC. The chain has TRBV15 and TRBJ2-5; 13 nucleotides align to TRBD2. The junction had 11 bases not matched to a gene; V was cut back by 3 bases and J by 1 base. CDR1 LNHNV and CDR2 YYDKDF come from the germline V gene (reference sequence). This CDR3 has 19 amino acids. Looking up the rest from reference TRBV15 and TRBJ2-5 gives the full variable domain: DAMVIQNPRYQVTQFGKPVTLSCSQTLNHNVMYWYQQKSSQAPKLLFHYYDKDFNNEADTPDNFQSRRPNTSFCFLDIRSPGLGDTAMYLCATSRLGTSGISFQETQYFGPGTRLLVL.